This T cell receptor (beta chain) appears in the sequencing data of a study of T cell repertoires in urothelial bladder cancer. Here immunoSEQ multiplex PCR was the method, and the copy in TCRdb shows in-frame clones only, minus some. The table has approximately 10,000 clones, roughly 63% seen once. The CDR3 totals 15 residues. V lost 5 bases to trimming and J lost 0 bases, with 8 bases between them. CDR1 and CDR2 (germline): KGHSH, LQKENI. This clone was seen a handful of times. This receptor was identified in a human donor with urothelial carcinoma. The V call is TRBV18, the J call TRBJ1-6; D unclear. Sequenced input: tumor-infiltrating cells from bladder cancer. CDR3 nucleotides: TGTGCCAGCTCAATATCTAGCTCCTATAATTCACCCCTCCACTTT. Residues: CASSISSSYNSPLHF.